Below, one T cell receptor (beta chain) is given with its context. Its antigen is currently unknown. Indicated time point: persistent/refractory GD, antithyroid drugs over 5 years with positive TRAb. TCR sequences were obtained from RNA taken from PBMCs. V shed 3 bases and J shed 8 bases, with 16 bases lying between them. Germline CDR1 is LGHDT and CDR2 is YNNKEL (reference sequence). This CDR3 is 14 amino acids long. The sample originates from a study of regulatory T cells in long-lasting Graves disease. Study conclusions and caveats: The small sample size may have reduced accuracy.

With iRepertoire HTBI primers and Arm-PCR of CDR3 regions, TCR beta libraries were built. TCRdb called the multiplex PCR reads again in MiXCR, with one record for every CDR3 protein. This table has 700,000 or so distinct CDR3 sequences, around 30% appearing once. The specimen was peripheral blood mononuclear cells (PBMCs), collected when the disease was refractory, from a patient treated with antithyroid drugs. This clonotype was obtained from a female donor with Graves disease. The chain joins TRBV3-1 to TRBJ1-1, with D maybe TRBD1 (5 bases). The DNA of the CDR3 is TGTGCCAGCAGCCATCAACCGGGACCGGCCGAAGCTTTCTTT. Its translation: CASSHQPGPAEAFF.